This T cell receptor (beta chain) is from a study of blood T cell repertoires in COVID-19. Across the study: Samples taken during acute and convalescent COVID-19 were collected in the United States, Italy and Spain. Sample material is recorded as cDNA or gDNA derived from T cells, B-cell-depleted T cells, or PBMCs.

Germline assignment: CDR1 SQVTM and CDR2 ANQGSEA. V lost 1 base to trimming and J lost 4 bases; unmatched junction nucleotides: 4. This CDR3 spans 14 amino acids. In the source study's methods: Estimates of nucleated cell counts were drawn from the amplification of reference gene primers. Profiling relied on immunoSEQ multiplex PCR, and the TCRdb table lists in-frame clones only, not all of them. The V and J calls and the clone size are those of that table, but D and trimming were determined from the DNA. Found here are under 200,000 clones, about 90% of them singletons; the top ten hold around 1.6%.

Sequencing was carried out using peripheral blood. The TCR comes from a man aged 18 to 30 with active or convalescent COVID-19. The chain employs TRBV29-1 and TRBJ2-3, with 8 bases lining up with TRBD2. The CDR3 nucleotides are TGCAGCGTTGAAGGAGCGGGGGCCGCAGATACGCAGTATTTT. Its translation: CSVEGAGAADTQYF.